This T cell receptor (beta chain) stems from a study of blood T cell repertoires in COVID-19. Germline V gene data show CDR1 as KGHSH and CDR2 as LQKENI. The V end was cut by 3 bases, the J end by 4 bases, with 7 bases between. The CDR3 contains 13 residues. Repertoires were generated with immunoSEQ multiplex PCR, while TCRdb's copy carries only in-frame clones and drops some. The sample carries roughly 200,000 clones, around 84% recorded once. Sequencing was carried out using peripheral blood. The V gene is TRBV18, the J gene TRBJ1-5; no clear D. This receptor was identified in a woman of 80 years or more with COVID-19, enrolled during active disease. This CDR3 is CASSPSTNQPQHF. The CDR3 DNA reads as TGTGCCAGCTCACCTTCAACAAATCAGCCCCAGCATTTT.